These 27 T cell receptor beta chains came from one sample sequenced in a study of blood T cell repertoires in COVID-19. Some clones are missing from TCRdb's copy, which holds only in-frame ones; the method was immunoSEQ multiplex PCR. The table records 280,000 or so clones, 88% of them present only once. Sequencing was done on a sample of peripheral blood. All receptors derive from a woman between 25 and 40 years old who had recovered from COVID-19.

This clone showed up just a few times. The DNA for the CDR3 is TGTGCCAGCAGCTCGGACAGGGGGAACACCATATATTTT. Translating gives CASSSDRGNTIYF. The genes are TRBV11-2 and TRBJ1-3; the match to TRBD1 covers 10 bases. The CDR3 sequence is 13 residues long. The germline V gene encodes CDR1 SGHAT and CDR2 FQNNGV. The trim removed 4 bases at V and 7 bases at J, leaving 1 base unmatched.

This clone was detected once. The chain carries TRBV6-1 and TRBJ2-1, with 8 bases matching TRBD2. The germline CDR1 and CDR2 sequences are MNHNS and SASEGT. The CDR3 runs to 16 residues. The J segment lost 10 bases and the V segment lost 4 bases, leaving 15 bases of the junction unmatched. The CDR3 reads CASSVAPGLGFSEQFF. The DNA for the CDR3 is TGTGCCAGCAGTGTAGCACCGGGACTAGGATTTAGCGAGCAGTTCTTC.

The chain joins TRBV27 to TRBJ2-2; D may be TRBD1 (6 bases). The CDR3 is 15 residues long. CDR1 is MNHEY, CDR2 SMNVEV, per germline (reference sequence). V shed 4 bases and J shed 1 base, with 10 bases lying between them. In DNA form, the CDR3 reads TGTGCCAGCAGTTCCTTCAGGGGGAACACCGGGGAGCTGTTTTTT. This gives the protein CASSSFRGNTGELFF.

The rearrangement uses TRBV6-2 or TRBV6-3 and TRBJ2-7; no clear D. Germline V lookup: CDR1 MNHEY, CDR2 SVGEGT. The V and J ends lost 5 bases and 4 bases respectively, with 6 bases between them. The CDR3 runs 11 residues. CDR3 sequence: CASSRGYEQYF. CDR3 coding DNA: TGTGCCAGCAGTCGAGGTTACGAGCAGTACTTC.

This sequence joins TRBV7-9 and TRBJ1-2; 9 bases line up with TRBD1. The CDR3 runs 16 residues. Germline assignment: CDR1 SEHNR and CDR2 FQNEAQ (reference sequence). V was clipped by 1 base and J by 2 bases; unmatched bases: 5. Written as DNA, the CDR3 is TGTGCCAGCAGCTTAGAGGGGGACAGGGCCAACTATGGCTACACCTTC. This codes for CASSLEGDRANYGYTF.

This chain connects TRBV13 to TRBJ1-1; a weak D match, TRBD1 (5 bases). The CDR3 is made up of 13 amino acids. The germline V gene has CDR1 PRHDT and CDR2 FYEKMQ (reference sequence). Trimming removed 0 bases at V and 4 bases at J, with 6 bases between. The CDR3 bases are TGTGCCAGCAGCTTAGGCGGGGGCACTGAAGCTTTCTTT. The encoded protein is CASSLGGGTEAFF.

The chain links TRBV7-8 to TRBJ2-7; D may be TRBD1 (5 bases). Germline V gene lookup returns CDR1 SGHVS and CDR2 FQNEAQ. The CDR3 length is 12 residues. V was clipped by 5 bases and J by 3 bases, with 8 bases between them. This CDR3 is CASSQDSYEQYF. CDR3 DNA: TGTGCCAGCAGCCAAGACAGCTACGAGCAGTACTTC. The complete variable domain, with remaining parts taken from reference TRBV7-8 and TRBJ2-7, reads GAGVSQSPRYKVAKRGQDVALRCDPISGHVSLFWYQQALGQGPEFLTYFQNEAQLDKSGLPSDRFFAERPEGSVSTLKIQRTQQEDSAVYLCASSQDSYEQYFGPGTRLTVT.

The rearrangement uses TRBV6-5 and TRBJ1-6; 7 positions match TRBD1. The CDR3 contains 15 residues. V was pared by 5 bases and J by 9 bases, with 10 bases of the junction left unmatched. Germline V lookup: CDR1 MNHEY, CDR2 SVGAGI. The CDR3, as DNA: TGTGCCAGCAGTACACAGACAGGGACCCCTTCACCCCTCCACTTT. Translating gives CASSTQTGTPSPLHF.

This clone was found once. J is TRBJ1-6 and V is TRBV7-9, with TRBD1 as a possible D gene (6 bases). Trimming took off 3 bases at V and 6 bases at J, with 9 bases between the two ends. The germline gives CDR1 SEHNR, CDR2 FQNEAQ (reference sequence). This CDR3 is 14 amino acids long. CDR3 nucleotide sequence: TGTGCCAGCAGCTTCTCACAGGGTAATTCACCCCTCCACTTT. Translating it yields CASSFSQGNSPLHF.

The chain carries TRBV7-9 and TRBJ1-2; 7 positions match TRBD1. After removal of 5 bases from V and 6 bases from J, the junction contained 3 bases not matched to a gene. This CDR3 contains 12 residues. Germline CDR1 SEHNR, CDR2 FQNEAQ (reference sequence). The CDR3, as DNA: TGTGCCAGCAGCCGGGGACAGCATGGCTACACCTTC. This encodes CASSRGQHGYTF.

The rearrangement links TRBV3-1 (or the pseudogene TRBV3-2) to TRBJ2-2, with 8 positions matching TRBD1. Germline V CDR1 and CDR2: LGHDT, YNNKEL (reference sequence). This CDR3 is built from 15 residues. The V gene end was trimmed by 6 bases and the J gene end by 4 bases; junction bases not matched to a gene: 7. The chain's CDR3 is CASSGGQETTGELFF. The CDR3 DNA sequence: TGTGCCAGCAGTGGGGGACAGGAGACCACCGGGGAGCTGTTTTTT.

This chain uses TRBV7-8 with TRBJ2-7, with D possibly matching TRBD1 (6 bases). Per the germline V gene, CDR1 is SGHVS and CDR2 is FQNEAQ. Between the trimmed V and J ends, which lost 4 bases and 1 base, there was a span of 14 bases. The CDR3 is 15 residues long. DNA of the CDR3: TGTGCCAGCAGCTCACAATCGGGACAATCCTACGAGCAGTACTTC. Translated, it gives CASSSQSGQSYEQYF.

This clone has a count of ten or more. The CDR3 protein is CASSEGTGADTQYF. CDR3 DNA: TGTGCCAGCAGTGAAGGGACAGGGGCAGATACGCAGTATTTT. This chain joins TRBV6-1 and TRBJ2-3; 9 bases map to TRBD1. V gave up 1 base and J gave up 4 bases; unmatched junction bases: 0. Germline V gives CDR1 MNHNS, CDR2 SASEGT. The CDR3 consists of 14 residues.

The chain employs TRBV18 and TRBJ1-3, with 12 bases matching TRBD1. From germline, CDR1 is KGHSH and CDR2 LQKENI. The CDR3 consists of 15 residues. Unmatched junction bases numbered 7, after V lost 6 bases and J lost 7 bases. The CDR3 region is CASSPGQGARNTIYF. Here the CDR3 DNA reads TGTGCCAGCTCCCCGGGACAGGGGGCGCGGAACACCATATATTTT. Using reference TRBV18 and TRBJ1-3 for the parts outside the CDR3, the full variable domain is NAGVMQNPRHLVRRRGQEARLRCSPMKGHSHVYWYRQLPEEGLKFMVYLQKENIIDESGMPKERFSAEFPKEGPSILRIQQVVRGDSAAYFCASSPGQGARNTIYFGEGSWLTVV.

The chain combines TRBV20-1 with TRBJ2-1; no clear D. Germline lookup yields CDR1 DFQATT and CDR2 SNEGSKA (reference sequence). V was trimmed by 6 bases and J by 10 bases, leaving 10 bases between them. This CDR3 contains 10 residues. CDR3 loop: CSAHPKEQFF. CDR3 coding DNA: TGCAGTGCCCACCCTAAGGAGCAGTTCTTC.

There are a few counts of this clone. This chain uses TRBV21-1 with TRBJ1-5; no DNA check was done on the table's D call, TRBD1. TRBV21-1 is flagged as a pseudogene. The CDR3 loop spans 16 amino acids. The CDR3 DNA sequence: TGTGCCAGCAGCAAAGCGCTACAGATGAGCAATCAGCCCCAGCATTTT. Protein: CASSKALQMSNQPQHF.

The CDR3 coding sequence is TGTGCCAGCAGCTTGTACAGCCAATATGGCTACACCTTC. Its translation: CASSLYSQYGYTF. The rearrangement joins TRBV5-6 to TRBJ1-2; the D is unclear. The CDR3 has 13 amino acids. Germline CDR1 and CDR2: SGHDT and YYEEEE. The V end lost 1 base, the J end lost 5 bases, and 9 bases lay between the germline ends.

The V call is TRBV19, the J call TRBJ1-6, with D possibly being TRBD1 (6 bases). Germline V gene data show CDR1 as LNHDA and CDR2 as SQIVND (reference sequence). This CDR3 region has 14 residues. Trimming pared 9 bases from V and 6 bases from J, leaving 15 bases between. CDR3 DNA: TGTGCCAGCAGACCCGGGACATCTAATTCACCCCTCCACTTT. Amino acids: CASRPGTSNSPLHF.

This clone was detected only once. V usage is TRBV28 and J usage is TRBJ1-2; D unresolved. Germline V gene sequence: CDR1 MDHEN, CDR2 SYDVKM. The CDR3 sequence is 13 residues long. V lost 5 bases to trimming and J lost 8 bases, with 15 bases between them. The CDR3 here is CASSVDFSQGYTF. The CDR3 DNA is TGTGCCAGCAGTGTGGACTTTAGTCAGGGCTACACCTTC.

The sample holds one count of this clone. CDR3 protein: CASSEQGSREKLFF. The CDR3, as DNA: TGTGCCAGCAGTGAACAGGGTTCGAGAGAAAAACTGTTTTTT. This chain links TRBV6-1 with TRBJ1-4; a possible D gene is TRBD1 (5 bases). V dropped 2 bases and J dropped 8 bases, with 12 bases sitting between them. Germline V gene sequence: CDR1 MNHNS, CDR2 SASEGT. The length of the CDR3 is 14 residues.

The CDR3 DNA is TGTGCCAGCAGTTTCCTTACTACAGGGGGCTTGAACTATGGCTACACCTTC. Translating gives CASSFLTTGGLNYGYTF. V is TRBV28 and J is TRBJ1-2; 9 bases match TRBD1. This CDR3 is built from 17 residues. Germline-derived CDR1 and CDR2 are MDHEN and SYDVKM. The V segment lost 3 bases and the J segment 2 bases; nucleotides outside the gene matches: 10.

J is TRBJ1-1 and V is TRBV28; TRBD1 matches 9 bases. The CDR3 is 18 residues long. Germline V gene data show CDR1 as MDHEN and CDR2 as SYDVKM. Unmatched junction bases numbered 18, after V lost 5 bases and J lost 5 bases. In nucleotides, the CDR3 is TGTGCCAGCAGTCTACGTAAGAGACAGGGGGGAATTCGTACTGAAGCTTTCTTT. This sequence encodes CASSLRKRQGGIRTEAFF.

The sample holds a few counts of this clone. The chain recombines TRBV14 with TRBJ2-3; the match to TRBD2 covers 9 bases. Germline V CDR1 and CDR2: SGHDN, FVKESK. V was clipped by 0 bases and J by 0 bases; unmatched bases: 10. The CDR3 is 19 residues long. This CDR3 reads CASSQDWLAGPRSTDTQYF. As DNA, the CDR3 is TGTGCCAGCAGCCAAGATTGGCTAGCGGGGCCCCGAAGCACAGATACGCAGTATTTT.

The chain combines TRBV3-1 (or the pseudogene TRBV3-2) with TRBJ1-2, with D possibly matching TRBD1 (5 bases). Germline values: CDR1 LGHDT, CDR2 YNNKEL (reference sequence). Trimming removed 1 base at V and 6 bases at J, with 12 bases between. The CDR3 length is 14 residues. CDR3 loop: CASSQATVWDGYTF. The CDR3 DNA sequence: TGTGCCAGCAGCCAAGCGACAGTTTGGGATGGCTACACCTTC.

The chain is built from TRBV3-1 (or the pseudogene TRBV3-2) and TRBJ1-2; 9 bases are shared with TRBD1. CDR1 is LGHDT, CDR2 YNNKEL, per germline (reference sequence). The CDR3 totals 15 residues. The J segment lost 8 bases and the V segment lost 4 bases, leaving 11 bases of the junction unmatched. The CDR3 DNA is TGTGCCAGCAGCCCTTCAGATAACAGGGGGCACGGCTACACCTTC. Its translation: CASSPSDNRGHGYTF.

This rearrangement joins TRBV30 to TRBJ1-2, with D possibly being TRBD1 (5 bases). Germline lookup yields CDR1 GTSNPN and CDR2 SVGIG (reference sequence). Between the trimmed V and J ends, which lost 5 bases and 5 bases, there was a span of 12 bases. The CDR3 is 12 amino acids. CDR3 in DNA: TGTGCCTGGGAGGGACTTAGGTATGGCTACACCTTC. Its protein product is CAWEGLRYGYTF.

The chain uses TRBV5-6 and TRBJ1-4; the D gene is possibly TRBD1 (6 bases). The V gene lost 1 base and the J gene lost 2 bases, with 9 bases spanning the gap. Germline V gives CDR1 SGHDT, CDR2 YYEEEE. This CDR3 spans 15 amino acids. CDR3: CASSLRGATNEKLFF. CDR3 bases: TGTGCCAGCAGCTTGCGGGGGGCTACTAATGAAAAACTGTTTTTT.